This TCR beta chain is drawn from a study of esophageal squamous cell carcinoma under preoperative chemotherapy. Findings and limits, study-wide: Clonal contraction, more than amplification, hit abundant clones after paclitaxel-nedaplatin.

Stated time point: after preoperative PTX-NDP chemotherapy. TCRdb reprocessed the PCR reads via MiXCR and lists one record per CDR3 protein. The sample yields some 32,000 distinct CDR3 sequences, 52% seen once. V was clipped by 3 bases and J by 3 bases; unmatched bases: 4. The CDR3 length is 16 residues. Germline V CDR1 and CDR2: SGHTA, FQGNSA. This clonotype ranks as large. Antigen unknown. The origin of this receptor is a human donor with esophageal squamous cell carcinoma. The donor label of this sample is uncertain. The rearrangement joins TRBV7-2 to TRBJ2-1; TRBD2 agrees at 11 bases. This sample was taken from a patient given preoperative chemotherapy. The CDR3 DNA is TGTGCCAGCAGCTTTTCCGGGACTAGCGGCTACAATGAGCAGTTCTTC. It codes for CASSFSGTSGYNEQFF. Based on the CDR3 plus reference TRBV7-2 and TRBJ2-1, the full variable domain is GAGVSQSPSNKVTEKGKDVELRCDPISGHTALYWYRQSLGQGLEFLIYFQGNSAPDKSGLPSDRFSAERTGGSVSTLTIQRTQQEDSAVYLCASSFSGTSGYNEQFFGPGTRLTVL.